By frequency in the sample, the clone carrying this T cell receptor beta chain is medium-sized. The antigen is undetermined. This sample was taken from a study of molecular identifiers for immune sequencing clone quantification. Study conclusions and caveats: Highly expanded clone sizes could end up underestimated if a barcode were shared by identical TCR molecules.

CDR3 length: 11 amino acids. CDR1 MNHEY and CDR2 SVGEGT come from the germline V gene. V was clipped by 6 bases and J by 6 bases, with 5 bases between them. TCRdb re-analysed the PCR reads in MiXCR, keeping a single row per CDR3 protein. This sample has 38,000 or so distinct CDR3 sequences, with less than 20% found just once. The sequenced material came from naive CD8+ T cells from blood, with Jurkat cell RNA spiked in. Subset here: FACS-sorted CD8+CD4-CCR7+CD45RA+ naive T cells. The TCR originated in a human donor in good health. Some libraries in this study had Jurkat cell RNA spiked in. The chain is built from TRBV6-2 or TRBV6-3 and TRBJ2-2, with unresolved D. In DNA form, the CDR3 reads TGTGCCAGCAGGGATGCCGGGGAGCTGTTTTTT. It specifies CASRDAGELFF.